These 17 T cell receptor beta chains came from one sample sequenced in a study of post-analysis software for immune sequencing data. Whole-study results and caveats: In patients, roughly five TRBV segments were more frequent than in controls, with TRBV5-6, TRBV5-1 and TRBV20-1 among them.

These receptors have no identified antigens. Presence of unique molecular identifiers characterized the TCR beta cDNA libraries. One entry per CDR3 protein results from TCRdb running MiXCR on the PCR reads. The sample carries roughly 170,000 distinct CDR3 sequences, over 25% recorded once. The material sequenced was blood. The source of these receptors is a girl between 10 and 17 years old with multiple sclerosis.

This sequence joins TRBV7-9 and TRBJ1-1; a possible D gene is TRBD1 (5 bases). V was trimmed by 5 bases and J by 4 bases, leaving 8 bases between them. Germline V lookup: CDR1 SEHNR, CDR2 FQNEAQ (reference sequence). This CDR3 has 12 amino acids. CDR3 residues: CASSRDLTEAFF. CDR3 nucleotide sequence: TGTGCCAGCAGCCGGGACCTCACTGAAGCTTTCTTT.

The chain links TRBV7-2 to TRBJ2-3; the match to TRBD2 covers 12 bases. Per germline, CDR1 SGHTA and CDR2 FQGNSA. The length of the CDR3 is 19 residues. V trimming: 5 bases; J trimming: 0 bases; junction bases outside the gene matches: 12. This CDR3 is CASSHFPTLAGGSTDTQYF. In nucleotides, the CDR3 is TGTGCCAGCAGCCACTTCCCAACACTAGCGGGAGGTAGCACAGATACGCAGTATTTT.

The sample holds many counts of this clonotype. This chain connects TRBV15 to TRBJ2-1; a possible D gene is TRBD2 (5 bases). The V gene lost 6 bases and the J gene lost 9 bases, with 15 bases spanning the gap. Germline V gene data show CDR1 as LNHNV and CDR2 as YYDKDF (reference sequence). CDR3 length: 13 amino acids. The CDR3 loop is CATRVMVRGEQFF. CDR3 DNA: TGTGCCACCAGGGTGATGGTACGGGGTGAGCAGTTCTTC.

Note on this clonotype: A much larger clone lies one base from this, so it may be a read error. The J gene is TRBJ2-5, the V gene TRBV15, with TRBD1 identical over 7 bases. This CDR3 is 14 amino acids long. Germline CDR1 is LNHNV and CDR2 is YYDKDF (reference sequence). Here the CDR3 reads CATSILGGQGTQYF. The DNA for the CDR3 is TGTGCCACCAGCATACTAGGGGGCCAAGGGACCCAGTACTTC.

Ten or more counts support this clonotype. The chain joins TRBV11-2 to TRBJ2-7; TRBD2 might be the D (5 bases). V was clipped by 3 bases and J by 3 bases, with 15 bases between them. Looked up from germline, CDR1 is SGHAT and CDR2 is FQNNGV. CDR3 length equals 15 residues. The CDR3 nucleotides are TGTGCCAGCAGCTTTGATAGCGAACGTTTCTACGAGCAGTACTTC. This codes for CASSFDSERFYEQYF. Full variable domain (rest looked up from reference TRBV11-2 and TRBJ2-7): EAGVAQSPRYKIIEKRQSVAFWCNPISGHATLYWYQQILGQGPKLLIQFQNNGVVDDSQLPKDRFSAERLKGVDSTLKIQPAKLEDSAVYLCASSFDSERFYEQYFGPGTRLTVT.

This clonotype was counted a single time. CDR3 protein: CSAREDRGNNIQYF. CDR3 nucleotide sequence: TGCAGTGCTAGAGAGGACAGGGGGAACAACATTCAGTACTTC. V gene TRBV20-1 combines with J gene TRBJ2-4; the match to TRBD1 covers 10 bases. The germline gives CDR1 DFQATT, CDR2 SNEGSKA (reference sequence). J was trimmed by 7 bases and V by 0 bases; bases with no gene match: 3. The CDR3 sequence is 14 residues long.

A word on this clonotype: A much larger clonotype is one base distant, so this may be a read error. The chain carries TRBV6-4 and TRBJ2-7; 9 nucleotides agree with TRBD2. The CDR3 totals 15 residues. Germline V CDR1 and CDR2: MRHNA, SNTAGT. CDR3 loop: CASSDGAGGPPEHYF. The CDR3 DNA reads as TGTGCCAGCAGTGACGGCGCGGGAGGGCCCCCCGAGCACTACTTC.

The V call is TRBV4-2, the J call TRBJ1-2; 9 bases agree with TRBD1. V was pared by 0 bases and J by 8 bases, with 10 bases of the junction left unmatched. The germline V gene encodes CDR1 LGHNA and CDR2 YNFKEQ. CDR3 length: 16 residues. CDR3 loop: CASSQDQGQGSWGYTF. The CDR3 nucleotides are TGTGCCAGCAGCCAAGATCAGGGACAGGGTAGTTGGGGCTACACCTTC.

The V call is TRBV5-1, the J call TRBJ1-1; D possibly corresponds to TRBD1 (5 bases). Germline V gives CDR1 SGHRS, CDR2 YFSETQ. This CDR3 region has 14 residues. V gave up 0 bases and J gave up 6 bases, with 12 bases separating them. CDR3 in DNA: TGCGCCAGCAGCTTGGCTCAGGGAGGTTCTGAAGCTTTCTTT. Its translation: CASSLAQGGSEAFF.

As DNA, the CDR3 is TGTGCCAGCAGCTTAATAGCGGGGTCTACGGAGACCCAGTACTTC. This codes for CASSLIAGSTETQYF. The chain couples TRBV11-2 to TRBJ2-5; 8 bases are a match to TRBD2. Germline loops: CDR1 SGHAT, CDR2 FQNNGV. J lost 5 bases, V lost 2 bases, and 7 bases had no gene match. This CDR3 comprises 15 residues.

The chain combines TRBV24-1 with TRBJ2-1; D is perhaps TRBD2 (5 bases). Trimming removed 1 base at V and 3 bases at J, with 18 bases between. The CDR3 length is 18 residues. In germline, CDR1 is KGHDR, CDR2 SFDVKD. This CDR3 reads CATSDFRTGGGFYNEQFF. Written as DNA, the CDR3 is TGTGCCACCAGTGATTTCAGGACCGGAGGTGGCTTCTACAATGAGCAGTTCTTC.

Points on this clonotype: Being one base from a much bigger clone, this may be a read error. The chain employs TRBV9 and TRBJ2-6, with 7 positions matching TRBD1. The CDR3 sequence is 19 residues long. The V gene's germline CDR1 is SGDLS and CDR2 YYNGEE. CDR3 amino acids: CANSATLGQLFSGANVLTF. CDR3 DNA: TGTGCCAACAGCGCAACCCTGGGACAGTTATTCTCTGGGGCCAACGTCCTGACTTTC.

This clonotype was counted between two and nine times. The chain has TRBV20-1 and TRBJ2-7; D call uncertain. V shed 6 bases and J shed 1 base, with 13 bases lying between them. Per the germline V gene, CDR1 is DFQATT and CDR2 is SNEGSKA (reference sequence). The CDR3 length is 13 residues. Here the CDR3 DNA reads TGCAGTGCCCTAGGCCCCGGTTCCTACGAGCAGTACTTC. Translation: CSALGPGSYEQYF.

This clonotype was detected many times. CDR3 nucleotide sequence: TGTGCCAGCAGTTACAACAGGGGGCAGAATGGCTACACCTTC. Translation: CASSYNRGQNGYTF. V gene TRBV6-5 combines with J gene TRBJ1-2; 9 bases match TRBD1. The V gene's germline CDR1 is MNHEY and CDR2 SVGAGI. This CDR3 spans 14 amino acids. J was trimmed by 6 bases and V by 2 bases; bases with no gene match: 4.

In its sample, this clonotype was seen many times. V usage is TRBV20-1 and J usage is TRBJ2-7; 7 positions match TRBD2. The CDR3 runs 13 residues. Germline assignment: CDR1 DFQATT and CDR2 SNEGSKA (reference sequence). The ends lost 6 bases at V and 1 base at J; junction bases unmatched: 6. The CDR3 DNA reads as TGCAGTGCACCGAGCGGGGTATCCTACGAGCAGTACTTC. Its translation: CSAPSGVSYEQYF.

The V gene is TRBV7-2, the J gene TRBJ1-2; the D gene is possibly TRBD1 (6 bases). The CDR3 sequence is 13 residues long. V lost 1 base to trimming and J lost 8 bases, with 11 bases between them. Germline assignment: CDR1 SGHTA and CDR2 FQGNSA. The CDR3 DNA follows: TGTGCCAGCAGCTTAGGTTTGGGGGGCGGCTACACCTTC. Protein sequence: CASSLGLGGGYTF.

This clonotype was recorded at least ten times. The chain couples TRBV7-2 to TRBJ1-2, with 9 bases that match TRBD1. Germline loops: CDR1 SGHTA, CDR2 FQGNSA. The CDR3 has 16 amino acids. V shed 2 bases, J shed 4 bases, and the junction held 8 bases outside the gene matches. This CDR3 is CASSLSWGQGSYGYTF. DNA of the CDR3: TGTGCCAGCAGCTTAAGCTGGGGACAGGGTAGCTATGGCTACACCTTC.